This T cell receptor (beta chain) was recorded in a study of shared clonotypes between healthy human individuals. Concerning this clone itself: The target antigen is unknown.

V lost 2 bases to trimming and J lost 9 bases, with 26 bases between them. Germline lookup yields CDR1 SGHVS and CDR2 FQNEAQ. CDR3 length: 18 amino acids. Profiled with immunoSEQ multiplex PCR; TCRdb holds only in-frame clones, not every one. The data hold hundreds of thousands of clones, with approximately 96% observed a single time. CD8 cells classed as naive were CD45RO-negative and positively selected for CCR7, excluding terminally differentiated effector memory CD45RA+ cells. Study-wide results and limits: The sampled material consisted only of blood, and tissue repertoires are likely to differ.

This sequence was found in a woman under 40 in good health. This rearrangement joins TRBV7-8 to TRBJ2-1; TRBD2 might be the D (6 bases). What was sequenced was naive CD8+ T cells sorted from blood. This chain's CDR3 is CASSLYSTSLGVRGEQFF. The CDR3 region has the DNA TGTGCCAGCAGCTTATATTCGACTAGTTTGGGTGTTAGGGGTGAGCAGTTCTTC.